This T cell receptor (beta chain) is from a study of blood T cell repertoires in COVID-19. Study in general: The United States, Italy and Spain were the sources of the acute and convalescent COVID-19 samples. Sources were T cells, B-cell-depleted T cells, or PBMCs; the material itself was cDNA or gDNA.

How the authors handled the data: Amplified reference gene primers provided the basis for estimating nucleated cell counts. Sequenced by immunoSEQ multiplex PCR; TCRdb stores in-frame clones only, minus some. The V and J calls and clone size come from that table; D and trimming were worked out from the DNA. The sample holds 150,000 to 200,000 clones, roughly 80% seen once. Germline loops: CDR1 SNHLY, CDR2 FYNNEI. The CDR3 sequence is 15 residues long. V lost 4 bases and J lost 7; bases outside the gene matches: 8. Sequencing was done on a sample of peripheral blood. The V call is TRBV2, the J call TRBJ2-1, with TRBD2 matching 9 bases. The receptor's source is a human donor in a cohort sampled during active COVID-19. CDR3 amino acids: CASSARRGGRNEQFF. The CDR3 DNA reads TGTGCCAGCAGTGCTCGGCGGGGGGGCAGGAATGAGCAGTTCTTC. Full variable domain (remainder filled in from reference TRBV2 and TRBJ2-1): EPEVTQTPSHQVTQMGQEVILRCVPISNHLYFYWYRQILGQKVEFLVSFYNNEISEKSEIFDDQFSVERPDGSNFTLKIRSTKLEDSAMYFCASSARRGGRNEQFFGPGTRLTVL.